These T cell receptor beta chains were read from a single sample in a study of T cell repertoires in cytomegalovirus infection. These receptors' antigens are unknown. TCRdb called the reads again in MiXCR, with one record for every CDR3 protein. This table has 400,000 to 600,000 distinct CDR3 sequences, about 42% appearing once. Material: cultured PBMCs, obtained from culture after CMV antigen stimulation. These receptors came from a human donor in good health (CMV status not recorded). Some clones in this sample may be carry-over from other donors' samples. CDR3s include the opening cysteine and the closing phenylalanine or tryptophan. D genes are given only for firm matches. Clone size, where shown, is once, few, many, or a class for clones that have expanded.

CASSPRTSGRWNEQFF	TGTGCCAGTAGTCCGCGGACTAGCGGGAGATGGAATGAGCAGTTCTTC	TRBV19	TRBJ2-1	few	TRBD2
CASSLGQLYPGATDSNTDTQYF	TGTGCCAGCAGCTTAGGGCAACTATACCCCGGGGCGACGGACAGTAACACAGATACGCAGTATTTT	TRBV11-2	TRBJ2-3	.	.
CASSPRQAPYEQYF	TGTGCCAGCAGCCCCAGACAGGCCCCCTACGAGCAGTACTTC	TRBV7-2	TRBJ2-7	.	.
CASALQETQYF	TGTGCCAGCGCCTTACAAGAGACCCAGTACTTC	TRBV12-3/TRBV12-4	TRBJ2-5	few	.
CASSPKGDRTDTQYF	TGTGCCAGCAGCCCGAAGGGGGATCGGACAGATACGCAGTATTTT	TRBV7-9	TRBJ2-3	few	.
CASSPFGPSEQYF	TGTGCCAGCAGTCCCTTTGGGCCTTCCGAGCAGTACTTC	TRBV28	TRBJ2-7	.	.
CASSLTGSITDTQYF	TGTGCCAGCAGCTTAACAGGGAGTATCACAGATACGCAGTATTTT	TRBV7-4	TRBJ2-3	.	.
CSARTGLFGGYEQYF	TGCAGTGCTAGAACCGGACTATTCGGGGGCTACGAGCAGTACTTC	TRBV20-1	TRBJ2-7	few	.
CASSKGWGDSYEQYF	TGTGCCAGCAGCAAGGGCTGGGGTGACTCCTACGAGCAGTACTTC	TRBV7-9	TRBJ2-7	.	.
CASSERQDIIYGYTF	TGTGCCAGCAGCGAAAGACAGGATATTATCTATGGCTACACCTTC	TRBV6-1	TRBJ1-2	.	.
CASSYAGTGELFF	TGTGCCAGCAGCTACGCAGGGACCGGGGAGCTGTTTTTT	TRBV7-8	TRBJ2-2	.	.
CASTEDPPTEAFF	TGTGCCAGCACCGAAGACCCACCGACTGAAGCTTTCTTT	TRBV6-2/TRBV6-3	TRBJ1-1	few	.
CASSSREGTDTQYF	TGTGCCAGCAGCAGCAGGGAAGGAACAGATACGCAGTATTTT	TRBV7-2	TRBJ2-3	few	.
CASSQEMTTQETQYF	TGTGCCAGCAGCCAAGAAATGACTACCCAAGAGACCCAGTACTTC	TRBV4-2	TRBJ2-5	few	.
CASSSRDWGDTQYF	TGTGCCAGCAGCTCACGGGACTGGGGGGATACGCAGTATTTT	TRBV7-9	TRBJ2-3	few	.
CAISQGYNEQFF	TGTGCCATCAGCCAGGGATACAATGAGCAGTTCTTC	TRBV10-3	TRBJ2-1	.	.
CASSLALGSYTGELFF	TGTGCCAGCAGCTTAGCGCTGGGCAGCTACACCGGGGAGCTGTTTTTT	TRBV7-2	TRBJ2-2	many	.
CASSEVGSFADTQYF	TGTGCCAGCAGTGAAGTGGGCAGCTTTGCAGATACGCAGTATTTT	TRBV2	TRBJ2-3	.	.
CASSRIAGGSGNEQFF	TGTGCCAGCAGTAGAATAGCGGGAGGGTCGGGGAATGAGCAGTTCTTC	TRBV7-2	TRBJ2-1	.	TRBD2
CASSLGASGTGELFF	TGTGCCAGCAGCTTAGGGGCTAGCGGCACCGGGGAGCTGTTTTTT	TRBV7-8	TRBJ2-2	few	TRBD2
CASTLRGRAMNTEAFF	TGTGCCAGCACCTTGAGGGGCAGGGCCATGAACACTGAAGCTTTCTTT	TRBV7-2	TRBJ1-1	many	.
CASSYRAPGYEQYF	TGTGCCAGCAGTTACCGAGCGCCTGGCTACGAGCAGTACTTC	TRBV6-2/TRBV6-3	TRBJ2-7	many	.
CASGKPGIVETQYF	TGTGCCAGCGGCAAACCAGGGATCGTAGAGACCCAGTACTTC	TRBV28	TRBJ2-5	.	.
CASSRDGPNEQFF	TGTGCCAGCAGTCGCGACGGGCCCAATGAGCAGTTCTTC	TRBV2	TRBJ2-1	few	.
CASSLGSGEAFQETQYF	TGTGCCAGCAGCTTAGGGTCGGGGGAGGCCTTCCAAGAGACCCAGTACTTC	TRBV7-9	TRBJ2-5	.	.
CASSLTLYNEQFF	TGTGCCAGCAGCCTGACACTTTACAATGAGCAGTTCTTC	TRBV12-3/TRBV12-4	TRBJ2-1	.	.
CASIEGNTGDTEAFF	TGTGCCAGCATTGAAGGGAATACCGGAGACACTGAAGCTTTCTTT	TRBV2	TRBJ1-1	.	.
CASSQDLQPLRPQHF	TGCGCCAGCAGCCAAGATTTACAGCCTCTTAGGCCCCAGCATTTT	TRBV4-3	TRBJ1-5	few	.
CASSPRGTGGYNEQFF	TGTGCCAGCAGCCCGCGCGGGACAGGGGGTTACAATGAGCAGTTCTTC	TRBV7-2	TRBJ2-1	.	TRBD1
CASSYSGQGFEAFF	TGTGCCAGCAGTTACTCGGGACAGGGCTTTGAAGCTTTCTTT	TRBV6-5	TRBJ1-1	.	TRBD1
CASSDASGSPYNEQFF	TGTGCCAGCAGTGATGCTAGCGGGAGTCCCTACAATGAGCAGTTCTTC	TRBV6-1	TRBJ2-1	few	TRBD2
CASSSPGVVATNTDTQYF	TGTGCCAGCAGCTCGCCGGGCGTTGTGGCGACCAACACAGATACGCAGTATTTT	TRBV7-9	TRBJ2-3	.	.
CASSQTSGSWDEQFF	TGTGCCAGCAGTCAGACTAGCGGGAGTTGGGATGAGCAGTTCTTC	TRBV6-5	TRBJ2-1	few	TRBD2
CASSSIDRQTRDEQFF	TGTGCCAGCAGTTCCATAGACAGGCAGACACGCGATGAGCAGTTCTTC	TRBV12-3/TRBV12-4	TRBJ2-1	.	.
CSARDNQRGNTIYF	TGCAGTGCTAGAGACAATCAAAGGGGAAACACCATATATTTT	TRBV20-1	TRBJ1-3	few	.
CASSQDLISGEQYF	TGTGCCAGCAGCCAAGATCTGATCTCGGGCGAGCAGTACTTC	TRBV3-1	TRBJ2-7	few	.
CASSPTSGGGDTQYF	TGTGCCAGCAGTCCCACTAGCGGGGGGGGGGATACGCAGTATTTT	TRBV12-3/TRBV12-4	TRBJ2-3	.	TRBD2
CASSYWRGRVNTEAFF	TGTGCCAGCAGTTACTGGCGGGGTAGGGTGAACACTGAAGCTTTCTTT	TRBV6-2/TRBV6-3	TRBJ1-1	.	.
CSARDGASGSIGELFF	TGCAGTGCTAGAGATGGCGCTAGCGGGAGCATCGGGGAGCTGTTTTTT	TRBV20-1	TRBJ2-2	.	TRBD2
CASSLYSGGAQYF	TGTGCCAGCAGCTTGTACAGCGGGGGGGCTCAGTATTTT	TRBV5-4	TRBJ2-3	.	TRBD2
CASSWGEWGDQETQYF	TGCGCCAGCAGCTGGGGAGAGTGGGGGGACCAAGAGACCCAGTACTTC	TRBV5-1	TRBJ2-5	.	.
CASSHLAGGQETQYF	TGTGCCAGCAGCCACCTAGCGGGGGGGCAAGAGACCCAGTACTTC	TRBV14	TRBJ2-5	few	TRBD2
CASSLGAGDSQFF	TGTGCCAGCAGCTTGGGAGCGGGAGATTCGCAGTTCTTC	TRBV5-5	TRBJ2-1	few	TRBD2
CASSAQNPGQGNTEAFF	TGTGCCAGCAGCGCACAAAATCCGGGACAGGGGAACACTGAAGCTTTCTTT	TRBV9	TRBJ1-1	once	TRBD1
CASSRTGVLDTGELFF	TGTGCCAGCAGCCGGACAGGGGTTTTGGACACCGGGGAGCTGTTTTTT	TRBV5-5	TRBJ2-2	.	TRBD1
CASTQAGGTDTQYF	TGTGCCAGTACCCAAGCCGGGGGAACAGATACGCAGTATTTT	TRBV19	TRBJ2-3	.	.
CASSLSFSSYEQYF	TGTGCCAGCAGCTTATCATTCAGCTCCTACGAGCAGTACTTC	TRBV7-4	TRBJ2-7	.	.
CASSSVQGTDTQYF	TGCGCCAGCAGCTCAGTGCAGGGCACAGATACGCAGTATTTT	TRBV5-1	TRBJ2-3	.	.
CASSSGGGGYTF	TGTGCCAGCAGTTCGGGTGGGGGCGGCTACACCTTC	TRBV6-6	TRBJ1-2	.	.
CASRGQWAQPQHF	TGTGCCAGCAGGGGACAGTGGGCCCAGCCCCAGCATTTT	TRBV2	TRBJ1-5	.	TRBD1
CASSFRLGITEAFF	TGTGCCAGCAGTTTTAGGTTGGGGATCACTGAAGCTTTCTTT	TRBV28	TRBJ1-1	.	.
CASSTTGTLEEQYF	TGTGCCAGCAGTACTACCGGGACACTGGAAGAGCAGTACTTC	TRBV27	TRBJ2-7	.	.
CASSLTGPDYEQYF	TGTGCCAGCAGCTTGACGGGACCCGACTACGAGCAGTACTTC	TRBV7-6	TRBJ2-7	.	.
CASSRAHNEQFF	TGTGCCAGCAGCCGAGCGCACAATGAGCAGTTCTTC	TRBV11-3	TRBJ2-1	.	.